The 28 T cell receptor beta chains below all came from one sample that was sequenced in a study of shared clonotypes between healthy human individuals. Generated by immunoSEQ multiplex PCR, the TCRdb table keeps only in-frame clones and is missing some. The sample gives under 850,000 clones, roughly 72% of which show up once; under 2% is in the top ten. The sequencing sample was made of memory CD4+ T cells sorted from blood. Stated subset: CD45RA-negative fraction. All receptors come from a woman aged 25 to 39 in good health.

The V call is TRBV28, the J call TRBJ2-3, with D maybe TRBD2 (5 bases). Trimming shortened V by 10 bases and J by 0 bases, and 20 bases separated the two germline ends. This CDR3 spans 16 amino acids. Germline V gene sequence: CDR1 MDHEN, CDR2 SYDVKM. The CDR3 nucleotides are TGTGCCACCAAAGGGCGGGCGGGCACTAGCACAGATACGCAGTATTTT. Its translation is CATKGRAGTSTDTQYF.

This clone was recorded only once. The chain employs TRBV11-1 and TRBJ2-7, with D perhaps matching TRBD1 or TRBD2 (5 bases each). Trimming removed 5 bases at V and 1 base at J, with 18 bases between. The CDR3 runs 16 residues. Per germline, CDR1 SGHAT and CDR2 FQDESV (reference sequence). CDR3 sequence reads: CASSRGLGTQSYEQYF. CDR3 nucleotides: TGTGCCAGCAGCCGAGGGTTAGGGACGCAATCCTACGAGCAGTACTTC.

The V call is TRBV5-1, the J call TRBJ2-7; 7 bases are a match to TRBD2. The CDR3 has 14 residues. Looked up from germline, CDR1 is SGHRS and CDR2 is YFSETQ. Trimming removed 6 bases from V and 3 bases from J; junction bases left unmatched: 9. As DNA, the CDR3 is TGCGCCAGCACCCTAGAGGGAGGGAGCTACGAGCAGTACTTC. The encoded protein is CASTLEGGSYEQYF.

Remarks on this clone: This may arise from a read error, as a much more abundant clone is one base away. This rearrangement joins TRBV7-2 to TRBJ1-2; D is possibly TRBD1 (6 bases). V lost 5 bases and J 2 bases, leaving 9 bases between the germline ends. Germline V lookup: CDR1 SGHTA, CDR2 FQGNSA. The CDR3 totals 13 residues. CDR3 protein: CASSPGHNYGYTF. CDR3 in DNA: TGTGCCAGCAGCCCGGGACACAACTATGGCTACACCTTC.

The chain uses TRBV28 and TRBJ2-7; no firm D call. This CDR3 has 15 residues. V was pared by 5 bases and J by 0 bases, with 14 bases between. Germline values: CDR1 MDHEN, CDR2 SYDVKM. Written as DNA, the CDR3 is TGTGCCAGCAGTCCCACCGGGCGACACTCCTACGAGCAGTACTTC. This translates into CASSPTGRHSYEQYF.

The CDR3 nucleotides read TGCGCCAGCAGCCAAGTTTGGGCGGGAGAGGGCAATGAGCAGTTCTTC. Translated, it gives CASSQVWAGEGNEQFF. The chain employs TRBV4-1 and TRBJ2-1, with 7 bases that match TRBD2. The germline V gene encodes CDR1 MGHRA and CDR2 YSYEKL. V lost 1 base and J lost 6; bases outside the gene matches: 9. This CDR3 comprises 16 residues.

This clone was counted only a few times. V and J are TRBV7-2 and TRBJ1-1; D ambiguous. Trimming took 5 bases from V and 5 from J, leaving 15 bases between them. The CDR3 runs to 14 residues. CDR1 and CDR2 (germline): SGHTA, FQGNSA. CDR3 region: CASSPRRAGTEAFF. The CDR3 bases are TGTGCCAGCAGCCCAAGGCGGGCGGGTACTGAAGCTTTCTTT.

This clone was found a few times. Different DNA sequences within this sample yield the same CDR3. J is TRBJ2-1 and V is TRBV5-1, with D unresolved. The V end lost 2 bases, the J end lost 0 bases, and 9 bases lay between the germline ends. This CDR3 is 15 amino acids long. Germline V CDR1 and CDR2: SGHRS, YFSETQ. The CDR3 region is CASSFSSGSYNEQFF. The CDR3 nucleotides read TGCGCCAGCAGCTTTAGTTCTGGCTCCTACAATGAGCAGTTCTTC.

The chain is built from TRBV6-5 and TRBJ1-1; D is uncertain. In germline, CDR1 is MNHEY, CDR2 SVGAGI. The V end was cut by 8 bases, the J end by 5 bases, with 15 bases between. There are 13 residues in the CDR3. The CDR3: CASLAAGMTEAFF. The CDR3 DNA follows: TGTGCCAGCTTAGCCGCCGGGATGACTGAAGCTTTCTTT.

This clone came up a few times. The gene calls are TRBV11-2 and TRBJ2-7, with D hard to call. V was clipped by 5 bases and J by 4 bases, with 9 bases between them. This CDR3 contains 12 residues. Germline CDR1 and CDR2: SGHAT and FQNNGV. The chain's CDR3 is CASSPYQYEQYF. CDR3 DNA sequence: TGTGCCAGCAGCCCGTATCAATACGAGCAGTACTTC.

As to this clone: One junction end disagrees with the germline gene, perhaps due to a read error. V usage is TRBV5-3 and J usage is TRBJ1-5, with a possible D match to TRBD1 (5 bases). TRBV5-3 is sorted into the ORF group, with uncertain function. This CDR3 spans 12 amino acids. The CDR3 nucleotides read TGTGCCAGCAGCTTAGGGGAAAAGCCCCAGCATTTT. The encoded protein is CASSLGEKPQHF.

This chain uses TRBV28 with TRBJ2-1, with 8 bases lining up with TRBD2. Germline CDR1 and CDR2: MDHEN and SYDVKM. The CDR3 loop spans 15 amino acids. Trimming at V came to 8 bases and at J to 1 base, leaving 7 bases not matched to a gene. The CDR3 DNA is TGTGCCAGCCTAAAGCGGGGGCCATCCTACAATGAGCAGTTCTTC. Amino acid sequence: CASLKRGPSYNEQFF. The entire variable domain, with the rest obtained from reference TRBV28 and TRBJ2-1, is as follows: DVKVTQSSRYLVKRTGEKVFLECVQDMDHENMFWYRQDPGLGLRLIYFSYDVKMKEKGDIPEGYSVSREKKERFSLILESASTNQTSMYLCASLKRGPSYNEQFFGPGTRLTVL.

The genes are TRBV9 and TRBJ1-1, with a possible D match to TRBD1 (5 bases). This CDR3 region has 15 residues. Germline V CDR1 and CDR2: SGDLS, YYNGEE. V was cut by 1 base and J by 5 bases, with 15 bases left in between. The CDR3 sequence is CASSVWPGLVTEAFF. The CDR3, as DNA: TGTGCCAGCAGCGTATGGCCAGGGTTAGTTACTGAAGCTTTCTTT.

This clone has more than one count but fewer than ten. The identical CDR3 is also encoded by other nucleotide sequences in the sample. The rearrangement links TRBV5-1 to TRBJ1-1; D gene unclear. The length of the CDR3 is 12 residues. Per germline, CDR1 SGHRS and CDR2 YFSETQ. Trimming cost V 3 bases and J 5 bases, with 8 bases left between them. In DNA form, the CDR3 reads TGCGCCAGCAGCTATGGTGGGACTGAAGCTTTCTTT. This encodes CASSYGGTEAFF.

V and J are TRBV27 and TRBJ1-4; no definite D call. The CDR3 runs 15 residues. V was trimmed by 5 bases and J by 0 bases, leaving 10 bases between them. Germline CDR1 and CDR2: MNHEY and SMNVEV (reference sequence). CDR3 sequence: CASSLKWATNEKLFF. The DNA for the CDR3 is TGTGCCAGCAGTCTGAAGTGGGCAACTAATGAAAAACTGTTTTTT. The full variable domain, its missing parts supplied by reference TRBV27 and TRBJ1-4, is EAQVTQNPRYLITVTGKKLTVTCSQNMNHEYMSWYRQDPGLGLRQIYYSMNVEVTDKGDVPEGYKVSRKEKRNFPLILESPSPNQTSLYFCASSLKWATNEKLFFGSGTQLSVL.

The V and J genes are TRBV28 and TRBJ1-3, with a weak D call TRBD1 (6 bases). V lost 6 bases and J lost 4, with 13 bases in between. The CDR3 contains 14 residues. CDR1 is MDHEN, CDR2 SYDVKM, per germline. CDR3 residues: CASSTGGFGNTIYF. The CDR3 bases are TGTGCCAGCAGCACGGGGGGCTTCGGAAACACCATATATTTT. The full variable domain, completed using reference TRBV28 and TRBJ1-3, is DVKVTQSSRYLVKRTGEKVFLECVQDMDHENMFWYRQDPGLGLRLIYFSYDVKMKEKGDIPEGYSVSREKKERFSLILESASTNQTSMYLCASSTGGFGNTIYFGEGSWLTVV.

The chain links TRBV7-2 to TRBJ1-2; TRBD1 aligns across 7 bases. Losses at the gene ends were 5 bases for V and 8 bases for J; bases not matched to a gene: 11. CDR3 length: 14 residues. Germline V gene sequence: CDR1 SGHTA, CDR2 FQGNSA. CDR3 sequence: CASSPSRGSKGYTF. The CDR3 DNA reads TGTGCCAGCAGCCCGTCCAGGGGGTCAAAGGGCTACACCTTC.

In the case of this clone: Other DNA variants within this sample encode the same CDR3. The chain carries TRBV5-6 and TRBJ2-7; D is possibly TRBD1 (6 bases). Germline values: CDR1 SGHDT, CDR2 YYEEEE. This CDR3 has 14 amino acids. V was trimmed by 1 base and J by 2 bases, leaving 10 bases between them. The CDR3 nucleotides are TGTGCCAGCAGCTTGCTGGACAGCCCCTACGAGCAGTACTTC. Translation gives CASSLLDSPYEQYF.

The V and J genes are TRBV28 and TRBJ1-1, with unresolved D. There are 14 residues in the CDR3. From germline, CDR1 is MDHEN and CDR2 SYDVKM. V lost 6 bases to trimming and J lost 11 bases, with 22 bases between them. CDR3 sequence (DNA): TGTGCCAGCAGCCCCCCGGACCACGTACGATTCGCTTTCTTT. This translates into CASSPPDHVRFAFF.

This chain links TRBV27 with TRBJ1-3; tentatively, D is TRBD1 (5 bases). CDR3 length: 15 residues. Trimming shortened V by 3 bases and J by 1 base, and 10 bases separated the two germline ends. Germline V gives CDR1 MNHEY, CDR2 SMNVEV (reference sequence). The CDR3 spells CASSFRGTSGNTIYF. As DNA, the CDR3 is TGTGCCAGCAGTTTTCGGGGGACTTCTGGAAACACCATATATTTT.

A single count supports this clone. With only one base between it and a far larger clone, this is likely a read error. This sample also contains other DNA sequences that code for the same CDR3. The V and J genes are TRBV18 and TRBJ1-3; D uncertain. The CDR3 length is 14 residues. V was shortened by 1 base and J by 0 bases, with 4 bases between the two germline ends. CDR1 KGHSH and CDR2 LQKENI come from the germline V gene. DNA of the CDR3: TGTGCCAGCTCACCACAAGGCTCTGGAAACACCATATATTTT. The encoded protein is CASSPQGSGNTIYF.

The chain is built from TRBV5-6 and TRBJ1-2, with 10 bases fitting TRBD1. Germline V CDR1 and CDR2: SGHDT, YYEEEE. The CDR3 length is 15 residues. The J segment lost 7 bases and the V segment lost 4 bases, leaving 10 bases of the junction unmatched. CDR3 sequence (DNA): TGTGCCAGCAGCCTACAGGGACAGGGGCTGGCTGGCTACACCTTC. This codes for CASSLQGQGLAGYTF.

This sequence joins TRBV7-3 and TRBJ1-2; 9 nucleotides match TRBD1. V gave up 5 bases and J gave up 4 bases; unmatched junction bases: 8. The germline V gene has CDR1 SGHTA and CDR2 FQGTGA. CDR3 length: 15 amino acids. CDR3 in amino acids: CASSPGQGTSYGYTF. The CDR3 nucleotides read TGTGCCAGCAGCCCTGGACAGGGGACCTCCTATGGCTACACCTTC.

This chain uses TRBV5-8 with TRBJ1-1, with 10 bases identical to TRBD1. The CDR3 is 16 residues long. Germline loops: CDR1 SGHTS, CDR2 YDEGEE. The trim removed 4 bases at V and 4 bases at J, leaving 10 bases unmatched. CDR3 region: CASSRGQGKMGTEAFF. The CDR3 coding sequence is TGTGCCAGCAGCCGGGGACAGGGGAAGATGGGCACTGAAGCTTTCTTT.

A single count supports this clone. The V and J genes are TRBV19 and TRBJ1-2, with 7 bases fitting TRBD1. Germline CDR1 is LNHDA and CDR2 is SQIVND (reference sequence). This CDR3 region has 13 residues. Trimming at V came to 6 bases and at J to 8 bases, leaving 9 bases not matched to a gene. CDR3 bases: TGTGCCAGTAGCTACGGGACAGTCAGAGGCTACACCTTC. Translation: CASSYGTVRGYTF.

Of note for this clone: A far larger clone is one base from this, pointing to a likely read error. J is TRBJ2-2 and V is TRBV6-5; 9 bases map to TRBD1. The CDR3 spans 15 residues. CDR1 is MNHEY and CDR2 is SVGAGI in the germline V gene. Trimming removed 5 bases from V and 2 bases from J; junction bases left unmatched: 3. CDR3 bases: TGTGCCAGCAGTCCGGACAGGGGAAACACCGGGGAGCTGTTTTTT. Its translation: CASSPDRGNTGELFF.

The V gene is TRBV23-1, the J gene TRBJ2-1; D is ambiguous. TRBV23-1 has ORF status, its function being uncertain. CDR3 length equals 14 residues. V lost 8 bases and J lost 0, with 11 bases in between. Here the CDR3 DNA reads TGCGCCAGCTCGGGCCCGAGCTCCTACAATGAGCAGTTCTTC. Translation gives CASSGPSSYNEQFF.

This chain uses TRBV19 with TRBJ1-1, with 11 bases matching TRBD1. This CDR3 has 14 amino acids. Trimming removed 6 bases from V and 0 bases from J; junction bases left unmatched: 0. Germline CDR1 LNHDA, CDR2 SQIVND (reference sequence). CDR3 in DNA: TGTGCCAGTAGGGACAGGGGGCTGAACACTGAAGCTTTCTTT. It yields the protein CASRDRGLNTEAFF.